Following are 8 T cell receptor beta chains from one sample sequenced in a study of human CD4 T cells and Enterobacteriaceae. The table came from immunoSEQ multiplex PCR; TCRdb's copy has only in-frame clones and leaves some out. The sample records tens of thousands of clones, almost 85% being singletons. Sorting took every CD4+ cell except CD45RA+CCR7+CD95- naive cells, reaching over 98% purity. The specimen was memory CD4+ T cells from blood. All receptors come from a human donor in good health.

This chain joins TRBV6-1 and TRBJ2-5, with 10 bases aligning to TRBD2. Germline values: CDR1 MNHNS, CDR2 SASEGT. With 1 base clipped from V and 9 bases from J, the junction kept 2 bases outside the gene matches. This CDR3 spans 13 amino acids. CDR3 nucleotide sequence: TGTGCCAGCAGTGAAGTGGGACTAGCGCCCCAGTACTTC. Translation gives CASSEVGLAPQYF.

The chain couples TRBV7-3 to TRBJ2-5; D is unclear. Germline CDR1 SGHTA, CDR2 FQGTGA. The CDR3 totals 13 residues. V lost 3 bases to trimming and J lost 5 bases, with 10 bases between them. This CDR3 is CASSFSLGETQYF. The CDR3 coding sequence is TGTGCCAGCAGCTTTTCCCTGGGGGAGACCCAGTACTTC.

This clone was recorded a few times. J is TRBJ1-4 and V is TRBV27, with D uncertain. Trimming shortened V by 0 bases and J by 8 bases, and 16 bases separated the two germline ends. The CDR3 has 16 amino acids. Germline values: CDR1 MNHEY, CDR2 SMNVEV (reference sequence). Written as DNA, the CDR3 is TGTGCCAGCAGTTTATCGACCCAGACCTCCGGCGAAAAACTGTTTTTT. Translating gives CASSLSTQTSGEKLFF.

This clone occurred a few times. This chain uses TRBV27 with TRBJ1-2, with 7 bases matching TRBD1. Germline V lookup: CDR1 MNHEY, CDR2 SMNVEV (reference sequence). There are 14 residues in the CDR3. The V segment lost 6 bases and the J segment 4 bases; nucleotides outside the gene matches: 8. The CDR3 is CASSSTGTVYGYTF. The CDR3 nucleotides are TGTGCCAGCAGCTCGACAGGGACCGTCTATGGCTACACCTTC.

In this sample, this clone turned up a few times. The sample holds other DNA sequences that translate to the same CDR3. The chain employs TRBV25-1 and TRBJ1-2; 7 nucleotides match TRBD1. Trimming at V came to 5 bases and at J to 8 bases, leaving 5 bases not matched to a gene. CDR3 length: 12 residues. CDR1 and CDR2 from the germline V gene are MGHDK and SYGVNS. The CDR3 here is CASSPQGIGYTF. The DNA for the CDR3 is TGTGCCAGCAGTCCACAGGGGATAGGCTACACCTTC.

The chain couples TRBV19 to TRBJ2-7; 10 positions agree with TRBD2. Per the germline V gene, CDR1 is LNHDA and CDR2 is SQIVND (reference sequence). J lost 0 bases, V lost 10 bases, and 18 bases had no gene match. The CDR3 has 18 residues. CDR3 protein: CATRVEAGGSTFSYEQYF. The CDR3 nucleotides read TGTGCCACCAGGGTTGAAGCGGGAGGGTCCACTTTCTCCTACGAGCAGTACTTC.

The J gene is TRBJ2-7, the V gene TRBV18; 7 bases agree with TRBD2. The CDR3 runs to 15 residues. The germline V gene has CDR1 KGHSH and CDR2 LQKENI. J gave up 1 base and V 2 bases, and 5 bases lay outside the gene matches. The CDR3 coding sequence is TGTGCCAGCTCACCAGGGGGGGACCTATCCTACGAGCAGTACTTC. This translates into CASSPGGDLSYEQYF.

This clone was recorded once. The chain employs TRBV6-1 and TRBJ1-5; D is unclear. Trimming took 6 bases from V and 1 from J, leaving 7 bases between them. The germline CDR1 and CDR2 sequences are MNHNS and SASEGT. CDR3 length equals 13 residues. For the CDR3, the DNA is TGTGCCAGCAGGGTATGGAGCAATCAGCCCCAGCATTTT. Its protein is CASRVWSNQPQHF.